These 28 T cell receptor beta chains were all obtained from the same sample, sequenced in a study of long-term antiretroviral therapy in people with HIV. Survey level was the resolution at which the v3.0 immunoSEQ assay ran. The table came from immunoSEQ multiplex PCR; TCRdb's copy has only in-frame clones and leaves some out. The sample contains about 30,000 clones, over 85% of which appear only once. The sample was unsorted PBMCs, taken around 6.5 years after starting antiretroviral therapy. Receptors were obtained from a woman aged 40 to 50 with HIV.

The chain has TRBV29-1 and TRBJ1-1; TRBD1 might be the D (6 bases). The ends were cut back, 5 bases at V and 1 base at J, with 20 bases in the middle. CDR3 length equals 16 residues. Germline V CDR1 and CDR2: SQVTM, ANQGSEA. The CDR3 sequence is CSVFNPGGRGNTEAFF. The DNA of the CDR3 is TGCAGCGTTTTCAACCCGGGTGGCAGGGGGAACACTGAAGCTTTCTTT.

This clone was seen more than once but under ten times. This chain links TRBV4-3 with TRBJ1-1, with a weak D call TRBD1 (6 bases). CDR1 and CDR2 (germline): LGHNA, YSLEER. The CDR3 runs 15 residues. Trimming pared 5 bases from V and 0 bases from J, leaving 13 bases between. DNA of the CDR3: TGCGCCAGCAGCGCCCAGACAGGCATGAACACTGAAGCTTTCTTT. It specifies CASSAQTGMNTEAFF.

CDR3 amino acids: CAWAEGNPGNTIYF. CDR3 DNA: TGTGCCTGGGCAGAGGGGAATCCTGGAAACACCATATATTTT. The chain uses TRBV30 and TRBJ1-3, with D possibly matching TRBD1 (5 bases). With 5 bases removed from V and 2 bases from J, the gap between germline ends came to 13 bases. Germline V lookup: CDR1 GTSNPN, CDR2 SVGIG (reference sequence). The CDR3 spans 14 residues. The complete variable domain, with remaining parts taken from reference TRBV30 and TRBJ1-3, reads SQTIHQWPATLVQPVGSPLSLECTVEGTSNPNLYWYRQAAGRGLQLLFYSVGIGQISSEVPQNLSASRPQDRQFILSSKKLLLSDSGFYLCAWAEGNPGNTIYFGEGSWLTVV.

The V gene is TRBV7-2, the J gene TRBJ1-1; 9 nucleotides line up with TRBD1. The J segment lost 9 bases and the V segment lost 7 bases, leaving 15 bases of the junction unmatched. Germline V CDR1 and CDR2: SGHTA, FQGNSA. The CDR3 consists of 15 residues. CDR3 in amino acids: CASTSGGTGRTQAFF. The CDR3 DNA follows: TGTGCCAGCACCTCAGGGGGGACAGGGAGAACTCAAGCTTTCTTT.

The chain has TRBV2 and TRBJ2-6, with TRBD1 identical over 9 bases. Germline values: CDR1 SNHLY, CDR2 FYNNEI. CDR3 size: 17 residues. The J segment lost 2 bases and the V segment lost 6 bases, leaving 8 bases of the junction unmatched. The CDR3 DNA reads as TGTGCCAGCAGACCCGGGACAGGGTTCCCTGGGGCCAACGTCCTGACTTTC. Its protein is CASRPGTGFPGANVLTF.

This chain connects TRBV30 to TRBJ1-4, with 9 bases aligning to TRBD1. This CDR3 spans 13 amino acids. From germline, CDR1 is GTSNPN and CDR2 SVGIG (reference sequence). V was clipped by 1 base and J by 10 bases; unmatched bases: 4. CDR3 in DNA: TGTGCCTGGAGTGAGGACAGGGGACGAAAACTGTTTTTT. Translation gives CAWSEDRGRKLFF.

The chain carries TRBV19 and TRBJ2-3; D gene ambiguous. The CDR3 runs to 14 residues. Germline lookup yields CDR1 LNHDA and CDR2 SQIVND (reference sequence). V lost 7 bases, J lost 2 bases, and 13 bases lay in between. CDR3 sequence reads: CASNTLQNTDTQYF. The CDR3 DNA is TGTGCCAGTAACACCCTACAGAACACAGATACGCAGTATTTT.

The chain links TRBV30 to TRBJ2-4; perhaps D is TRBD1 or TRBD2 (5 bases each). Trimming took 2 bases from V and 5 from J, leaving 7 bases between them. The CDR3 contains 12 residues. Looked up from germline, CDR1 is GTSNPN and CDR2 is SVGIG (reference sequence). CDR3 nucleotides: TGTGCCTGGAGTCGGGACGAAAACATTCAGTACTTC. Translated: CAWSRDENIQYF.

V and J are TRBV6-5 and TRBJ1-1, with a tentative D call TRBD1 (5 bases). The V gene's germline CDR1 is MNHEY and CDR2 SVGAGI. V lost 6 bases and J 0 bases, leaving 8 bases between the germline ends. This CDR3 contains 13 residues. The chain's CDR3 is CASSRVMNTEAFF. DNA of the CDR3: TGTGCCAGCAGCAGGGTTATGAACACTGAAGCTTTCTTT.

The chain's CDR3 is CASSLGGLQGAKTQYF. The CDR3 bases are TGTGCCAGCAGCTTAGGTGGCCTTCAGGGTGCCAAGACCCAGTACTTC. This chain connects TRBV7-8 to TRBJ2-5; D might be TRBD1 (5 bases). The CDR3 totals 16 residues. The V end lost 1 base, the J end lost 6 bases, and 18 bases lay between the germline ends. Germline V gene lookup returns CDR1 SGHVS and CDR2 FQNEAQ.

This chain links TRBV19 with TRBJ2-6; D ambiguous. V dropped 6 bases and J dropped 4 bases, with 10 bases sitting between them. This CDR3 has 14 residues. The germline V gene has CDR1 LNHDA and CDR2 SQIVND (reference sequence). CDR3 residues: CASRRRSGANVLTF. As DNA, the CDR3 is TGTGCCAGTAGAAGAAGGTCGGGGGCCAACGTCCTGACTTTC.

The chain recombines TRBV7-9 with TRBJ2-7, with a weak D call TRBD1 (5 bases). The CDR3 has 14 amino acids. The V gene lost 4 bases and the J gene lost 4 bases, with 14 bases spanning the gap. Germline values: CDR1 SEHNR, CDR2 FQNEAQ (reference sequence). The CDR3 bases are TGTGCCAGCAGCTCCCCCGGACGGACATACGAGCAGTACTTC. Translating gives CASSSPGRTYEQYF. The entire variable domain, with the rest obtained from reference TRBV7-9 and TRBJ2-7, is as follows: DTGVSQNPRHKITKRGQNVTFRCDPISEHNRLYWYRQTLGQGPEFLTYFQNEAQLEKSRLLSDRFSAERPKGSFSTLEIQRTEQGDSAMYLCASSSPGRTYEQYFGPGTRLTVT.

This chain uses TRBV7-1 with TRBJ1-5, with 10 bases lining up with TRBD1. TRBV7-1 carries the ORF label, with uncertain function. CDR3 size: 15 residues. J was trimmed by 7 bases and V by 4 bases; bases with no gene match: 7. The DNA of the CDR3 is TGTGCCAGCAGCTTAGGGACAGGGGTTCAACAGCCCCAGCATTTT. It yields the protein CASSLGTGVQQPQHF.

The chain uses TRBV4-1 and TRBJ2-1; D is unclear. Trimming removed 4 bases at V and 0 bases at J, with 13 bases between. Germline V CDR1 and CDR2: MGHRA, YSYEKL. CDR3 size: 16 residues. This CDR3 is CASSLRLGSSYNEQFF. CDR3 nucleotides: TGCGCCAGCAGCCTCCGACTGGGAAGCTCCTACAATGAGCAGTTCTTC.

The genes are TRBV27 and TRBJ1-1; D remains ambiguous. The CDR3 totals 14 residues. The germline V gene has CDR1 MNHEY and CDR2 SMNVEV (reference sequence). V was shortened by 4 bases and J by 0 bases, with 9 bases between the two germline ends. CDR3 coding DNA: TGTGCCAGCAGTTCGGGCAGCTTGAACACTGAAGCTTTCTTT. This encodes CASSSGSLNTEAFF.

The rearrangement joins TRBV4-3 to TRBJ2-3, with a possible D match to TRBD2 (6 bases). Germline V gene lookup returns CDR1 LGHNA and CDR2 YSLEER. The V end was cut by 1 base, the J end by 5 bases, with 16 bases between. The CDR3 is made up of 16 amino acids. The CDR3, as DNA: TGCGCCAGCAGCCAAGGTCCAGCGGGCTCGGGAGATACGCAGTATTTT. Its protein is CASSQGPAGSGDTQYF.

Only one count was recorded for this clone. This sequence joins TRBV7-9 and TRBJ2-7; TRBD1 matches at 7 bases. This CDR3 has 13 residues. Germline V gene sequence: CDR1 SEHNR, CDR2 FQNEAQ (reference sequence). The J segment lost 2 bases and the V segment lost 5 bases, leaving 3 bases of the junction unmatched. In DNA, the CDR3 is TGTGCCAGCAGCAAACAGGGGCCCTACGAGCAGTACTTC. This gives the protein CASSKQGPYEQYF.

The V and J genes are TRBV7-6 and TRBJ1-1, with D tentatively TRBD1 (5 bases). The V gene's germline CDR1 is SGHVS and CDR2 FNYEAQ. CDR3 length: 15 amino acids. V was cut by 4 bases and J by 2 bases, with 14 bases left in between. CDR3 in amino acids: CASSSAPGSNTEAFF. In DNA form, the CDR3 reads TGTGCCAGCAGCTCGGCGCCAGGGTCCAACACTGAAGCTTTCTTT.

This clone was detected only once. The V call is TRBV29-1, the J call TRBJ2-7; a possible D gene is TRBD1 (6 bases). There are 15 residues in the CDR3. Germline lookup yields CDR1 SQVTM and CDR2 ANQGSEA. V was trimmed by 3 bases and J by 0 bases, leaving 15 bases between them. CDR3 in amino acids: CSVESFTGPSYEQYF. In DNA form, the CDR3 reads TGCAGCGTTGAGTCGTTTACAGGGCCCTCCTACGAGCAGTACTTC.

The chain combines TRBV6-5 with TRBJ1-5; 7 bases are a match to TRBD1. This CDR3 region has 15 residues. V trimming: 8 bases; J trimming: 2 bases; junction bases outside the gene matches: 9. Per germline, CDR1 MNHEY and CDR2 SVGAGI. CDR3: CASSGGRGGNQPQHF. As DNA, the CDR3 is TGTGCCAGCTCCGGCGGCAGGGGGGGCAATCAGCCCCAGCATTTT.

The chain links TRBV10-3 to TRBJ1-1, with D hard to call. This CDR3 is built from 14 residues. Germline-derived CDR1 and CDR2 are ENHRY and SYGVKD. The V gene lost 4 bases and the J gene lost 5 bases, with 14 bases spanning the gap. The CDR3 here is CAISVDRGETEAFF. The CDR3 nucleotides read TGTGCCATCAGTGTTGATCGTGGGGAGACTGAAGCTTTCTTT.

CDR3 amino acids: CASSLGTGVQQPQHF. Here the CDR3 DNA reads TGTGCCAGCAGCTTAGGGACAGGGGTTCAACAGCCCCAGCATTTT. The chain has TRBV7-4 and TRBJ1-5; 9 bases are a match to TRBD1. Looked up from germline, CDR1 is SGHVT and CDR2 is SQSDAQ. The CDR3 consists of 15 residues. V gave up 1 base and J gave up 7 bases; unmatched junction bases: 5.

This chain connects TRBV7-9 to TRBJ2-1; possibly TRBD1 or TRBD2 for D (5 bases each). Germline-derived CDR1 and CDR2 are SEHNR and FQNEAQ (reference sequence). The V and J ends lost 6 bases and 9 bases respectively, with 15 bases between them. This CDR3 spans 13 amino acids. The DNA of the CDR3 is TGTGCCAGCAGTCCCCCGGGGCCTGGTGAGCAGTTCTTC. It specifies CASSPPGPGEQFF.

The J gene is TRBJ1-5, the V gene TRBV19; maybe TRBD1 (6 bases). This CDR3 has 17 amino acids. The V end lost 5 bases, the J end lost 3 bases, and 20 bases lay between the germline ends. Germline assignment: CDR1 LNHDA and CDR2 SQIVND (reference sequence). The CDR3: CASSSNSRTDSNQPQHF. The CDR3 DNA reads TGTGCCAGTAGTTCCAATTCGCGGACAGATTCCAATCAGCCCCAGCATTTT.

The V call is TRBV30, the J call TRBJ2-3; 9 positions agree with TRBD1. The CDR3 is made up of 15 amino acids. After removal of 0 bases from V and 3 bases from J, the junction contained 4 bases not matched to a gene. Germline V gene lookup returns CDR1 GTSNPN and CDR2 SVGIG (reference sequence). This CDR3 reads CAWSVGTGYTDTQYF. Here the CDR3 DNA reads TGTGCCTGGAGTGTAGGGACAGGGTATACAGATACGCAGTATTTT.

The count of this clone is one. The chain joins TRBV27 to TRBJ1-2; TRBD1 agrees at 9 bases. Germline values: CDR1 MNHEY, CDR2 SMNVEV (reference sequence). The CDR3 contains 15 residues. V gave up 6 bases and J gave up 6 bases; unmatched junction bases: 11. CDR3 sequence: CASRRGSDRGHGYTF. CDR3 nucleotides: TGTGCCAGCAGACGCGGGTCGGACAGGGGTCATGGCTACACCTTC.

This clone appeared a single time. The chain couples TRBV5-5 to TRBJ1-5, with 8 bases that match TRBD1. V gave up 6 bases and J gave up 7 bases; unmatched junction bases: 12. Germline CDR1 and CDR2: SGHKS and YYEKEE (reference sequence). CDR3 length: 15 amino acids. CDR3: CASNPGQGLTQPQHF. As DNA, the CDR3 is TGTGCCAGCAACCCAGGACAGGGACTTACCCAGCCCCAGCATTTT. The full variable domain, completed using reference TRBV5-5 and TRBJ1-5, is DAGVTQSPTHLIKTRGQQVTLRCSPISGHKSVSWYQQVLGQGPQFIFQYYEKEERGRGNFPDRFSARQFPNYSSELNVNALLLGDSALYLCASNPGQGLTQPQHFGDGTRLSIL.

The chain is built from TRBV2 and TRBJ2-7; 11 bases are a match to TRBD1. V shed 6 bases and J 3 bases; nucleotides not matched to a gene: 16. The CDR3 runs 18 residues. Looked up from germline, CDR1 is SNHLY and CDR2 is FYNNEI. Here the CDR3 DNA reads TGTGCCAGCAGCCTTGGACAGGGGGCTAGCACCTATAGCTACGAGCAGTACTTC. Amino acids: CASSLGQGASTYSYEQYF. The whole variable domain, remainder taken from reference TRBV2 and TRBJ2-7, is EPEVTQTPSHQVTQMGQEVILRCVPISNHLYFYWYRQILGQKVEFLVSFYNNEISEKSEIFDDQFSVERPDGSNFTLKIRSTKLEDSAMYFCASSLGQGASTYSYEQYFGPGTRLTVT.